This T cell receptor (beta chain) came from a study of T cell responses to AZD1222 COVID-19 vaccine. The wider study: Pooled samples include second doses given at about 4 or 12 weeks.

Details on this clone: Its target is unknown.

Repertoires were generated with immunoSEQ multiplex PCR, while TCRdb's copy carries only in-frame clones and drops some. Of 90,000 to 130,000 clones listed, around 89% were seen once; the top ten hold about 1.6%. Between the trimmed V and J ends, which lost 2 bases and 0 bases, there was a span of 15 bases. CDR3 length: 17 amino acids. Germline values: CDR1 SGHDT, CDR2 YYEEEE. Study-level points and caveats: Most donors were white British, females outnumbered males, and clonal diversity was possibly underestimated. Repertoires were sampled only after the peak T cell response.

This chain connects TRBV5-6 to TRBJ2-1; D call uncertain. The sequence was obtained from an adult in good health. The sequencing used peripheral blood, collected on day 0 of AZD1222 vaccination. The CDR3 DNA sequence: TGTGCCAGCAGCTTAGGGCCCCCCGCGAACTCCTACAATGAGCAGTTCTTC. Protein: CASSLGPPANSYNEQFF.